This T cell receptor (beta chain) came from a study of neurological immune-mediated disorders. The study, taken as a whole, reports: HTLV-1-associated myelopathy had the most TCR clonal expansion, and multiple sclerosis had the least, less than healthy controls.

Many counts were recorded for this clonotype. Its antigen is still unknown. Time point specified: longitudinal time-point 2. The unsorted libraries were prepared from 2 million PBMCs (stored at -80 C). Germline V CDR1 and CDR2: LNHDA, SQIVND (reference sequence). V was cut by 5 bases and J by 2 bases, with 7 bases left in between. This CDR3 region has 13 residues. MiXCR, run by TCRdb on the 5' RACE reads, gives a single entry per CDR3 protein. The data show about 80,000 distinct CDR3 sequences, 5.8% seen once. The material sequenced was PBMCs. The TCR comes from a woman aged 60-75 years with multiple sclerosis. This chain connects TRBV19 to TRBJ1-3; no clear D gene. The CDR3 DNA reads TGTGCCAGTAGTCTGACCGCTGGAAACACCATATATTTT. It translates to CASSLTAGNTIYF.